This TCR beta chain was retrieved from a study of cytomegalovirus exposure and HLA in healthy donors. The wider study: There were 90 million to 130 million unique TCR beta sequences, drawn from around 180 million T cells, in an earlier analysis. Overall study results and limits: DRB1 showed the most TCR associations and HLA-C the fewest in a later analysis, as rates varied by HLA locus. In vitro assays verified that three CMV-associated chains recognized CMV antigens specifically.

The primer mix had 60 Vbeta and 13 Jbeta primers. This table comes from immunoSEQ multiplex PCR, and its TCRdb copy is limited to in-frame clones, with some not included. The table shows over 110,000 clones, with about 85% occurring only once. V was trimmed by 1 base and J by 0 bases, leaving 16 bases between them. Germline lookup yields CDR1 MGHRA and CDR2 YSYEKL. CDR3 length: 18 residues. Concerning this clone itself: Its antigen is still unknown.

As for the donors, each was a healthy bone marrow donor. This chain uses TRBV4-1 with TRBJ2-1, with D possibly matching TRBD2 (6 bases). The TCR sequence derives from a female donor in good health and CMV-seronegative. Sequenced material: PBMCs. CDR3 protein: CASSQAGRLTNSYNEQFF. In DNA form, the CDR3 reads TGCGCCAGCAGCCAAGCAGGGAGGTTGACAAACTCCTACAATGAGCAGTTCTTC.